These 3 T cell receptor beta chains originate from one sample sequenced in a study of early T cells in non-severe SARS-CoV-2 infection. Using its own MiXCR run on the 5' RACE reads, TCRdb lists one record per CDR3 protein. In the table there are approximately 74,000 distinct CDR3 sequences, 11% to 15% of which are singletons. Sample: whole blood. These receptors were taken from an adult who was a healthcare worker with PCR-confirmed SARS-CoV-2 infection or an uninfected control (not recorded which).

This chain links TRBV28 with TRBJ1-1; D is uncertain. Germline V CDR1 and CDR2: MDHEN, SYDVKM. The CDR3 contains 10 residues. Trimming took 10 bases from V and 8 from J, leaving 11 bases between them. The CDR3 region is CATSLAEAFF. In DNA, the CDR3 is TGTGCCACTTCGTTAGCAGAAGCTTTCTTT.

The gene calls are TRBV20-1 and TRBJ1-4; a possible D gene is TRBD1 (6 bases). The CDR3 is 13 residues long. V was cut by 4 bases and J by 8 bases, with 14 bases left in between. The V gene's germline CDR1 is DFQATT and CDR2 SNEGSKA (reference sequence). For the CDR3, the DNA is TGCAGTGCTACTGGGGGGCGAGTCGAAAAACTGTTTTTT. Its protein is CSATGGRVEKLFF.

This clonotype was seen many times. DNA for the CDR3: TGCAGTGCTAGACAGGACAGGGATGGCAACTATGGCTACACCTTC. This gives the protein CSARQDRDGNYGYTF. V and J are TRBV20-1 and TRBJ1-2; TRBD1 agrees at 8 bases. V lost 2 bases, J lost 2 bases, and 7 bases stayed unmatched. This CDR3 contains 15 residues. Per the germline V gene, CDR1 is DFQATT and CDR2 is SNEGSKA (reference sequence).